Listed below are T cell receptor beta chains from one sample, sequenced in a study of T cell responses to AZD1222 COVID-19 vaccine. The repertoire was sequenced with immunoSEQ multiplex PCR; TCRdb's copy has only in-frame clones and lacks some. This table has roughly 170,000 clones, approximately 94% appearing once. Sequencing used peripheral blood, obtained 28 days after the second AZD1222 dose. The receptors originated from an adult who received the AZD1222 COVID-19 vaccine. CDR3s include the opening cysteine and the closing phenylalanine or tryptophan. The D gene is left open where the match is weak. Size values are once, few and many counts, or a class for expanded clones, and some rows have none.

>TRBV2|NA|NA|TRBJ1-3
CASSVDGRPASPIYF
TGTGCCAGCAGTGTTGACGGGCGCCCTGCATCCCCCATATATTTT
>TRBV18|NA|NA|TRBJ1-1
CASSQGNTEAFF
TGTGCCAGCTCTCAGGGGAACACTGAAGCTTTCTTT
>TRBV7-2|NA|NA|TRBJ2-4
CASSLASGLKNIQYF
TGTGCCAGCAGCTTGGCCTCGGGACTCAAAAACATTCAGTACTTC
>TRBV19|NA|NA|TRBJ1-1
CASIRRHLNTEAFF
TGTGCCAGTATCAGGAGACACTTGAACACTGAAGCTTTCTTT
>TRBV28|NA|NA|TRBJ2-5
CASSLAPPRETQYF
TGTGCCAGCAGTTTAGCCCCCCCGCGAGAGACCCAGTACTTC
>TRBV2|NA|TRBD2|TRBJ2-2
CASRQGVSGKAGELFF
TGTGCCAGCAGGCAAGGAGTTAGCGGGAAGGCCGGGGAGCTGTTTTTT
>TRBV6-1|NA|TRBD2|TRBJ2-7
CASSEWTSGSYEQYF
TGTGCCAGCAGTGAATGGACTAGCGGTTCCTACGAGCAGTACTTC
>TRBV28|NA|TRBD2|TRBJ2-1
CASSQRGGSSYNEQFF
TGTGCCAGCAGCCAGCGGGGGGGTTCGTCCTACAATGAGCAGTTCTTC
>TRBV4-1|NA|NA|TRBJ2-6
CASSQVQPSRGGANVLTF
TGCGCCAGCAGCCAAGTTCAACCGTCCCGCGGCGGGGCCAACGTCCTGACTTTC
>TRBV27|few|NA|TRBJ1-5
CASSLAGENQPQHF
TGTGCCAGCAGTTTAGCAGGGGAGAATCAGCCCCAGCATTTT
>TRBV7-8|NA|NA|TRBJ1-2
CASSSREANYGYTF
TGTGCCAGCAGCTCCCGTGAAGCTAACTATGGCTACACCTTC
>TRBV3-1/TRBV3-2|once|NA|TRBJ2-1
CASSQGQQSPYNEQFF
TGTGCCAGCAGCCAAGGGCAACAGAGCCCCTACAATGAGCAGTTCTTC
>TRBV27|NA|TRBD1|TRBJ1-4
CASSFSYRTGPNEKLFF
TGTGCCAGCAGTTTTTCATATCGGACAGGCCCTAATGAAAAACTGTTTTTT
>TRBV3-1/TRBV3-2|once|TRBD1|TRBJ1-2
CASSPTGVWYGYTF
TGTGCCAGCAGCCCGACAGGGGTTTGGTATGGCTACACCTTC
>TRBV5-8|NA|NA|TRBJ1-2
CASSSAGGGYGYTF
TGTGCCAGCAGCTCTGCGGGGGGCGGGTATGGCTACACCTTC
>TRBV4-1|NA|NA|TRBJ2-3
CASSRGSGDADTQYF
TGCGCCAGCAGCCGGGGCTCCGGCGACGCAGATACGCAGTATTTT
>TRBV6-2/TRBV6-3|few|TRBD1|TRBJ2-2
CASSATGGTGELFF
TGTGCCAGCAGTGCGACAGGGGGCACCGGGGAGCTGTTTTTT
>TRBV18|NA|TRBD1|TRBJ1-2
CASSRDRDNRYTF
TGTGCCAGCTCCCGGGACAGGGATAATCGCTACACCTTC
>TRBV28|NA|TRBD2|TRBJ2-1
CASSLLPVTSGRAHEQFF
TGTGCCAGCAGTTTATTACCAGTCACTAGCGGGAGGGCCCATGAGCAGTTCTTC
>TRBV11-2|NA|NA|TRBJ1-2
CASSLAGRRRGNPNYGYTF
TGTGCCAGCAGCCTCGCAGGGAGAAGAAGGGGAAACCCAAACTATGGCTACACCTTC
>TRBV5-1|NA|NA|TRBJ1-1
CASSLGAGWNTEAFF
TGCGCCAGCAGCTTGGGTGCAGGGTGGAACACTGAAGCTTTCTTT
>TRBV2|NA|NA|TRBJ2-7
CASRPPGHLLLQSLTYEQYF
TGTGCCAGCAGACCCCCGGGACATCTTCTACTTCAAAGCCTCACCTACGAGCAGTACTTC
>TRBV5-1|NA|TRBD2|TRBJ2-7
CASSLPGLAEKSYEQYF
TGCGCCAGCAGCCTACCCGGACTAGCGGAAAAATCCTACGAGCAGTACTTC
>TRBV3-1/TRBV3-2|NA|NA|TRBJ1-1
CASSPPRGKTTEAFF
TGTGCCAGCAGCCCACCTAGGGGGAAGACCACTGAAGCTTTCTTT
>TRBV28|NA|NA|TRBJ1-5
CASSLGRSPNQPQHF
TGTGCCAGCAGTTTAGGCAGGAGCCCTAATCAGCCCCAGCATTTT
>TRBV4-1|NA|TRBD1|TRBJ1-1
CASSQSQGGTEAFF
TGCGCCAGCAGCCAGAGTCAGGGGGGCACTGAAGCTTTCTTT
>TRBV2|NA|NA|TRBJ1-4
CASRRKEGLGSTNEKLFF
TGTGCCAGCAGACGAAAGGAGGGACTGGGCTCTACTAATGAAAAACTGTTTTTT
>TRBV4-1|NA|TRBD2|TRBJ2-2
CASSQRLAGVSTGELFF
TGCGCCAGCAGCCAAAGACTAGCGGGGGTCTCCACCGGGGAGCTGTTTTTT
>TRBV30|NA|NA|TRBJ2-5
CAWSGNRETQYF
TGTGCCTGGAGCGGCAACCGAGAGACCCAGTACTTC
>TRBV6-1|NA|NA|TRBJ1-5
CASSEVYSNQPQHF
TGTGCCAGCAGTGAAGTTTATAGCAATCAGCCCCAGCATTTT
>TRBV20-1|once|NA|TRBJ1-2
CSARAPGTHTF
TGCAGTGCTAGAGCCCCAGGGACTCATACCTTC
>TRBV28|NA|NA|TRBJ2-7
CASSFIVASYEQYF
TGTGCCAGCAGTTTTATTGTAGCCTCCTACGAGCAGTACTTC